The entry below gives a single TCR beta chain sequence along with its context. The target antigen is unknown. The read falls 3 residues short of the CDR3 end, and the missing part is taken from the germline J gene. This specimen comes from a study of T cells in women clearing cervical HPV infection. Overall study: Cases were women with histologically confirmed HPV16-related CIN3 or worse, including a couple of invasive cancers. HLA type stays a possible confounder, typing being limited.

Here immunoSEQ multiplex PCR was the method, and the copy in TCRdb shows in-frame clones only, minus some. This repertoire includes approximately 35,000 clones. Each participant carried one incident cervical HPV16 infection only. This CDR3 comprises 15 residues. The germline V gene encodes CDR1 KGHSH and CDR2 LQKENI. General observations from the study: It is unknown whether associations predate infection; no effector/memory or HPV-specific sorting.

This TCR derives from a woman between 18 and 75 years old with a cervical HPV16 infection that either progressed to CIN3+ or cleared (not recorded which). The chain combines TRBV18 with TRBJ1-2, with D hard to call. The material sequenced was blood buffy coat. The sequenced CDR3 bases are TGTGCCAGCTCGCCTGCCGTATCTGGCACAGATACC. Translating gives CASSPAVSGTDT. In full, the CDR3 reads CASSPAVSGTDTYTF.